The next 27 T cell receptor beta chains were all read from a single sample in a study of blood T cell repertoires in COVID-19. The repertoire was sequenced with immunoSEQ multiplex PCR; TCRdb's copy has only in-frame clones and lacks some. Of fewer than 250,000 clones in the sample, 92% were seen once. Sequenced material: peripheral blood. These TCRs come from a man aged 30 to 39 with COVID-19, enrolled during active disease.

Points on this clone: The CDR3 carries no conserved terminal phenylalanine or tryptophan, so it likely arises from a read error. Because the CDR3's place on the DNA is in doubt, the DNA is left out and the CDR3 is given as listed by TCRdb. The genes are TRBV11-2 and TRBJ1-2; the DNA was not compared with TRBD1, the D call given in the table. The CDR3 extends over 12 residues, inclusive of both ends. Germline lookup yields CDR1 SGHAT and CDR2 FQNNGV. CDR3: CASSLGRDNYEI.

The chain recombines TRBV3-1 (or the pseudogene TRBV3-2) with TRBJ1-2, with D hard to call. The CDR3 has 17 amino acids. Per the germline V gene, CDR1 is LGHDT and CDR2 is YNNKEL (reference sequence). Trimming removed 5 bases at V and 0 bases at J, with 19 bases between. The CDR3 here is CASSFRGVKEANYGYTF. The CDR3 DNA follows: TGTGCCAGCAGCTTTCGCGGGGTGAAGGAAGCTAACTATGGCTACACCTTC.

The chain links TRBV27 to TRBJ1-1, with 7 bases aligning to TRBD1. J gave up 3 bases and V 4 bases, and 8 bases lay outside the gene matches. CDR1 is MNHEY and CDR2 is SMNVEV in the germline V gene (reference sequence). This CDR3 has 15 amino acids. CDR3 bases: TGTGCCAGCAGTTCCCTCACCAGGGGGGACACTGAAGCTTTCTTT. Translated: CASSSLTRGDTEAFF.

The J gene is TRBJ2-1, the V gene TRBV7-9; 10 bases are shared with TRBD1. The V gene end was trimmed by 5 bases and the J gene end by 6 bases; junction bases not matched to a gene: 4. Germline V gene lookup returns CDR1 SEHNR and CDR2 FQNEAQ (reference sequence). The length of the CDR3 is 14 residues. Here the CDR3 DNA reads TGTGCCAGCAGCCGCCGGGACAGGGGCAATGAGCAGTTCTTC. As protein: CASSRRDRGNEQFF. Drawing the rest from reference TRBV7-9 and TRBJ2-1, the complete variable domain is DTGVSQNPRHKITKRGQNVTFRCDPISEHNRLYWYRQTLGQGPEFLTYFQNEAQLEKSRLLSDRFSAERPKGSFSTLEIQRTEQGDSAMYLCASSRRDRGNEQFFGPGTRLTVL.

V usage is TRBV2 and J usage is TRBJ1-2; possibly TRBD1 for D (5 bases). This CDR3 has 16 residues. V was trimmed by 3 bases and J by 8 bases, leaving 22 bases between them. From germline, CDR1 is SNHLY and CDR2 FYNNEI. The CDR3 is CASSENSGIREGGYTF. CDR3 sequence (DNA): TGTGCCAGCAGTGAGAACTCCGGGATCCGGGAGGGGGGCTACACCTTC.

The chain recombines TRBV6-5 with TRBJ1-1; 10 bases are a match to TRBD1. The J segment lost 8 bases and the V segment lost 4 bases, leaving 13 bases of the junction unmatched. The CDR3 is 16 residues long. CDR1 and CDR2 (germline): MNHEY, SVGAGI. CDR3 sequence: CASSSPGQGFSSEAFF. CDR3 sequence (DNA): TGTGCCAGCAGTTCTCCGGGACAGGGGTTTTCTTCCGAAGCTTTCTTT.

The chain recombines TRBV23-1 with TRBJ1-1; no clear D gene. TRBV23-1 is placed among ORFs of uncertain function. CDR3 length: 15 residues. V shed 7 bases and J shed 0 bases, with 15 bases lying between them. This CDR3 reads CASTPEVGVNTEAFF. CDR3 in DNA: TGCGCCAGCACCCCAGAAGTCGGGGTGAACACTGAAGCTTTCTTT.

This chain joins TRBV5-1 and TRBJ2-1; no firm D call. Germline CDR1 reads SGHRS; CDR2 reads YFSETQ. V lost 0 bases, J lost 0 bases, and 13 bases lay in between. The CDR3 covers 17 residues. CDR3 in DNA: TGCGCCAGCAGCTTGGCATGGCAGAAAAGCTCCTACAATGAGCAGTTCTTC. This codes for CASSLAWQKSSYNEQFF. Filled out from reference TRBV5-1 and TRBJ2-1, the complete variable domain reads KAGVTQTPRYLIKTRGQQVTLSCSPISGHRSVSWYQQTPGQGLQFLFEYFSETQRNKGNFPGRFSGRQFSNSRSEMNVSTLELGDSALYLCASSLAWQKSSYNEQFFGPGTRLTVL.

This clone was seen just once. The chain joins TRBV18 to TRBJ1-2; TRBD1 agrees at 8 bases. Per the germline V gene, CDR1 is KGHSH and CDR2 is LQKENI. Trimming took 4 bases from V and 3 from J; bases not matched to a gene: 7. The CDR3 is 15 amino acids. The CDR3 nucleotides read TGTGCCAGCTCACTAGGACAGGGATTGGACTATGGCTACACCTTC. Protein product: CASSLGQGLDYGYTF.

J is TRBJ1-1 and V is TRBV13, with D unclear. V dropped 1 base and J dropped 0 bases, with 9 bases sitting between them. Germline V gene lookup returns CDR1 PRHDT and CDR2 FYEKMQ (reference sequence). The CDR3 loop spans 15 amino acids. CDR3 protein: CASSLVGTLNTEAFF. In DNA form, the CDR3 reads TGTGCCAGCAGCTTAGTTGGCACACTGAACACTGAAGCTTTCTTT.

V and J are TRBV9 and TRBJ2-2, with TRBD2 matching 7 bases. CDR3 size: 14 residues. Germline trimming cut 6 bases from V and 1 base from J; bases unmatched to any gene: 3. Germline CDR1 reads SGDLS; CDR2 reads YYNGEE. This CDR3 is CASTGGRNTGELFF. CDR3 in DNA: TGTGCCAGCACGGGGGGACGGAACACCGGGGAGCTGTTTTTT.

The CDR3 DNA is TGTGCCAGCACTCGAGGGATAGGGAGCACTGAAGCTTTCTTT. It yields the protein CASTRGIGSTEAFF. This chain connects TRBV6-5 to TRBJ1-1, with D unclear. The CDR3 contains 14 residues. The V end lost 7 bases, the J end lost 4 bases, and 16 bases lay between the germline ends. CDR1 is MNHEY, CDR2 SVGAGI, per germline.

The V gene is TRBV10-3, the J gene TRBJ1-1; 8 bases fit TRBD1. Germline-derived CDR1 and CDR2 are ENHRY and SYGVKD. The CDR3 length is 13 residues. V shed 10 bases and J 5 bases; nucleotides not matched to a gene: 9. CDR3 sequence: CATSDRAWTEAFF. The CDR3 DNA sequence: TGTGCCACCTCGGACAGGGCTTGGACTGAAGCTTTCTTT.

The chain links TRBV21-1 to TRBJ2-5; the tabulated D call, TRBD1, remains unverified against the DNA. TRBV21-1 is an annotated pseudogene. The CDR3 consists of 18 residues. Here the CDR3 DNA reads TGTGCCAGCAGCAAGGCTTCCGCCGGGACAGGGTTCCAAGAGACCCAGTACTTC. This gives the protein CASSKASAGTGFQETQYF.

This chain connects TRBV6-5 to TRBJ1-5; TRBD1 matches at 8 bases. The CDR3 length is 13 residues. Trimming cost V 3 bases and J 11 bases; bases outside gene matches: 6. Germline V lookup: CDR1 MNHEY, CDR2 SVGAGI. In nucleotides, the CDR3 is TGTGCCAGCAGTTATTCAGGGGGACAGGCCCAGCATTTT. It translates to CASSYSGGQAQHF.

A word on this clone: The same CDR3 arises from other DNA sequences in this sample as well. The rearrangement uses TRBV5-1 and TRBJ1-2; unclear D gene. CDR1 and CDR2 from the germline V gene are SGHRS and YFSETQ. The CDR3 covers 13 residues. V gave up 0 bases and J gave up 2 bases, with 5 bases separating them. The CDR3 region is CASSLGQNYGYTF. CDR3 nucleotide sequence: TGCGCCAGCAGCTTGGGCCAGAACTATGGCTACACCTTC.

This chain uses TRBV27 with TRBJ1-5; D not resolved. The CDR3 totals 15 residues. V lost 4 bases and J 1 base, leaving 11 bases between the germline ends. Germline V gene sequence: CDR1 MNHEY, CDR2 SMNVEV (reference sequence). The CDR3 reads CASSYSAGSNQPQHF. The DNA for the CDR3 is TGTGCCAGCAGTTATTCGGCAGGAAGCAATCAGCCCCAGCATTTT.

The J gene is TRBJ1-1, the V gene TRBV4-2, with a weak D call TRBD1 (6 bases). The V and J ends lost 3 bases and 2 bases respectively, with 10 bases between them. Germline V gene sequence: CDR1 LGHNA, CDR2 YNFKEQ. The CDR3 contains 14 residues. The CDR3 DNA reads TGTGCCAGCAGCCACGGACAGATCAACACTGAAGCTTTCTTT. Residues: CASSHGQINTEAFF.

The rearrangement uses TRBV18 and TRBJ1-5; 7 bases are shared with TRBD1. The ends lost 6 bases at V and 5 bases at J; junction bases unmatched: 4. Germline V gene lookup returns CDR1 KGHSH and CDR2 LQKENI. The CDR3 sequence is 13 residues long. This CDR3 reads CASSTGLDQPQHF. The CDR3 bases are TGTGCCAGCTCGACAGGGCTGGATCAGCCCCAGCATTTT. The whole variable domain, filled in from reference TRBV18 and TRBJ1-5, reads NAGVMQNPRHLVRRRGQEARLRCSPMKGHSHVYWYRQLPEEGLKFMVYLQKENIIDESGMPKERFSAEFPKEGPSILRIQQVVRGDSAAYFCASSTGLDQPQHFGDGTRLSIL.

The rearrangement joins TRBV3-1 (or the pseudogene TRBV3-2) to TRBJ1-5, with D maybe TRBD1 (6 bases). The CDR3 totals 14 residues. Trimming removed 3 bases from V and 5 bases from J, with 11 bases in between. CDR1 and CDR2 from the germline V gene are LGHDT and YNNKEL (reference sequence). The CDR3 here is CASSQDSRDQPQHF. The CDR3 DNA is TGTGCCAGCAGCCAGGACAGCCGGGATCAGCCCCAGCATTTT.

V usage is TRBV7-9 and J usage is TRBJ2-3; possibly TRBD2 for D (6 bases). The V end lost 2 bases, the J end lost 2 bases, and 14 bases lay between the germline ends. Germline loops: CDR1 SEHNR, CDR2 FQNEAQ (reference sequence). The CDR3 sequence is 16 residues long. The CDR3 sequence: CASSLTLGGSTDTQYF. In DNA, the CDR3 is TGTGCCAGCAGCTTAACCCTTGGGGGGTCCACAGATACGCAGTATTTT.

V is TRBV24-1 and J is TRBJ2-3; D is possibly TRBD2 (5 bases). Germline CDR1 and CDR2: KGHDR and SFDVKD. The V and J ends lost 3 bases and 0 bases respectively, with 12 bases between them. The CDR3 loop spans 16 amino acids. CDR3 DNA sequence: TGTGCCACCAGTGATAGTCGGGGTGCTAGCACAGATACGCAGTATTTT. Protein: CATSDSRGASTDTQYF.

This clone occurred a few times. The chain employs TRBV30 and TRBJ1-3; 9 nucleotides match TRBD1. CDR1 is GTSNPN, CDR2 SVGIG, per germline (reference sequence). The CDR3 runs 14 residues. CDR3 loop: CAQPWDRDGNTIYF. The CDR3 region has the DNA TGTGCTCAGCCATGGGACAGGGATGGAAACACCATATATTTT.

The V call is TRBV4-1, the J call TRBJ2-7, with 7 bases lining up with TRBD2. Germline V gene data show CDR1 as MGHRA and CDR2 as YSYEKL. The CDR3 contains 14 residues. V dropped 1 base and J dropped 7; count of bases not matched to a gene: 7. For the CDR3, the DNA is TGCGCCAGCAGCCAAGTTGCGGGGGAAGGTGAGCAGTACTTC. It yields the protein CASSQVAGEGEQYF.

The chain combines TRBV7-2 with TRBJ2-5, with 10 bases lining up with TRBD2. Unmatched junction bases numbered 4, after V lost 1 base and J lost 5 bases. The CDR3 contains 15 residues. Germline values: CDR1 SGHTA, CDR2 FQGNSA. CDR3 coding DNA: TGTGCCAGCAGCTTAGGGCTAGCGGGGGTGGAGACCCAGTACTTC. This encodes CASSLGLAGVETQYF.

The chain couples TRBV15 to TRBJ1-1; TRBD1 matches at 11 bases. Germline CDR1 is LNHNV and CDR2 is YYDKDF (reference sequence). This CDR3 spans 15 amino acids. Unmatched junction bases numbered 6, after V lost 3 bases and J lost 6 bases. The CDR3 sequence: CATSRDRGRKAEAFF. The CDR3, as DNA: TGTGCCACCAGCAGGGACAGGGGGCGGAAAGCTGAAGCTTTCTTT.

The chain carries TRBV19 and TRBJ1-6; 7 bases line up with TRBD1. Germline loops: CDR1 LNHDA, CDR2 SQIVND (reference sequence). V dropped 5 bases and J dropped 6; count of bases not matched to a gene: 7. This CDR3 region has 15 residues. In DNA form, the CDR3 reads TGTGCCAGTAGTCTCCTCCACAGGGGTAATTCACCCCTCCACTTT. It is translated as CASSLLHRGNSPLHF.